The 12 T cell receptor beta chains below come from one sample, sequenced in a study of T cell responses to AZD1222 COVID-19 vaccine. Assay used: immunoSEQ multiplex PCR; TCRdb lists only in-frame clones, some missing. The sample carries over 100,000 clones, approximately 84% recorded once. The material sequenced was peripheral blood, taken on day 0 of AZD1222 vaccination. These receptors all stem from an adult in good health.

The CDR3 DNA follows: TGCGCCAGCAGCTTGTTACCCAGCACTGAAGCTTTCTTT. Translation: CASSLLPSTEAFF. The J gene is TRBJ1-1, the V gene TRBV5-1; D not resolved. This CDR3 comprises 13 residues. The V gene's germline CDR1 is SGHRS and CDR2 YFSETQ. With 1 base removed from V and 4 bases from J, the gap between germline ends came to 8 bases.

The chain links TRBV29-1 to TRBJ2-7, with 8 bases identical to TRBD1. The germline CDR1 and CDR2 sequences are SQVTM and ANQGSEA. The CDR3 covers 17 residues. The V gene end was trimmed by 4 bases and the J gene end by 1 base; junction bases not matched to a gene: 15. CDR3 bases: TGCAGCGTTGGGGGTCGGCAGGGGGCCCGTCTATCCTACGAGCAGTACTTC. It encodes CSVGGRQGARLSYEQYF.

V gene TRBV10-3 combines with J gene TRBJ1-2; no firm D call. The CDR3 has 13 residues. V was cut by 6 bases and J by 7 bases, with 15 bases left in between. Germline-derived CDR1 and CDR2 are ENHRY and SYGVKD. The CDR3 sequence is CAIREAGAGGYTF. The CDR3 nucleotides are TGTGCCATCAGGGAGGCTGGAGCGGGTGGCTACACCTTC.

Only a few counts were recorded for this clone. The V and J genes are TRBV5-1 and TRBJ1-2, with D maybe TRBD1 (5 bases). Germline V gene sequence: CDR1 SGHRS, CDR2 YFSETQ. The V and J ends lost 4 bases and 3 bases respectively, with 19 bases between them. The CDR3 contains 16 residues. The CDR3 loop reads CASSPGTELGDYGYTF. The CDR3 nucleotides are TGCGCCAGCAGCCCGGGGACGGAATTGGGGGACTATGGCTACACCTTC.

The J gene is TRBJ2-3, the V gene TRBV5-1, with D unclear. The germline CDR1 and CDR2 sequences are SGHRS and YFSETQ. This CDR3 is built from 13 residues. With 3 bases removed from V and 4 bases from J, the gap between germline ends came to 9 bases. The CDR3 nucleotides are TGCGCCAGCAGCTCGATGTCGGCAGATACGCAGTATTTT. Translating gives CASSSMSADTQYF.

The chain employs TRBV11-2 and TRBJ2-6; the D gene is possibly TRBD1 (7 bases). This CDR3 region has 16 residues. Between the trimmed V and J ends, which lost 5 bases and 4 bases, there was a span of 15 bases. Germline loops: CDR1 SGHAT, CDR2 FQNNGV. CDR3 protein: CASSGGGTAGANVLTF. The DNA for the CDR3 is TGTGCCAGCAGCGGCGGAGGGACAGCCGGGGCCAACGTCCTGACTTTC.

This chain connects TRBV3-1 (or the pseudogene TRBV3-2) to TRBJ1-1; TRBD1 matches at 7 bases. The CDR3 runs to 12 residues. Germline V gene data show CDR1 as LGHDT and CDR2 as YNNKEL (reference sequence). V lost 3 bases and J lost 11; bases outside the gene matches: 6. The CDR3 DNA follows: TGTGCCAGCAGCCAGGAACAGGGGTCGGCTTTCTTT. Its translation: CASSQEQGSAFF.

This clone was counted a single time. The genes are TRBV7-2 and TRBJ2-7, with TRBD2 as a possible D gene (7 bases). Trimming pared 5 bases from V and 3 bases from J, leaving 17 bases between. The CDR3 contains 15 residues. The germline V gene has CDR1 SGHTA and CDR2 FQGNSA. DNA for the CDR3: TGTGCCAGCAGCCCACGGGGGGCTCCAATCTACGAGCAGTACTTC. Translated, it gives CASSPRGAPIYEQYF.

For the CDR3, the DNA is TGTGCCAGCAGTTTTAGGCAGGGTGACGAGCAGTACTTC. Its protein product is CASSFRQGDEQYF. The rearrangement links TRBV28 to TRBJ2-7, with D perhaps matching TRBD1 (5 bases). The CDR3 covers 13 residues. V was shortened by 3 bases and J by 5 bases, with 11 bases between the two germline ends. Germline lookup yields CDR1 MDHEN and CDR2 SYDVKM.

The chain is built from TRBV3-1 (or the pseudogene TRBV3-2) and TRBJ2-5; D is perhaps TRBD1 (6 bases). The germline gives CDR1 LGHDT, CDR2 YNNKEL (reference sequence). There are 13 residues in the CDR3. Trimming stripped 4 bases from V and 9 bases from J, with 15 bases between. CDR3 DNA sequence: TGTGCCAGCAGCCCGACAGGAGCCGAGGCCCAGTACTTC. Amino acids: CASSPTGAEAQYF.

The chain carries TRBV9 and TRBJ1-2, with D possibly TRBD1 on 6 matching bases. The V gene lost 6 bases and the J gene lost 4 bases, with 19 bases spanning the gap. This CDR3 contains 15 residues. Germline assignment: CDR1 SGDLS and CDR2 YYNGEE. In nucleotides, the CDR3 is TGTGCCAGCACTCAAGGGAGGGGGGTTGGCTATGGCTACACCTTC. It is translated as CASTQGRGVGYGYTF.

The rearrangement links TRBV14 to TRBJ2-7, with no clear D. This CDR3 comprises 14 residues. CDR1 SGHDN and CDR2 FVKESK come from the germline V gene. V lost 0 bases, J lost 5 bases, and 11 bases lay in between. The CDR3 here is CASSQEGRFHEQYF. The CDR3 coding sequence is TGTGCCAGCAGCCAAGAGGGCAGGTTCCACGAGCAGTACTTC.